The clone carrying this T cell receptor beta chain appeared a single time. Original analysis: The authors estimated nucleated cell counts from reference gene primer amplification. Produced via immunoSEQ multiplex PCR; TCRdb's table is partial and in-frame only. D and trimming were read from the DNA, whereas the V and J calls and clone size are those reported in that table. The data show around 150,000 clones, 80% to 95% seen once. The data were taken from a study of blood T cell repertoires in COVID-19. The TCR sequence derives from a young man with COVID-19, enrolled during active disease. Specimen: peripheral blood.

The CDR3 protein is CASANFELGGLDGYTF. The CDR3 DNA follows: TGTGCCAGCGCTAACTTCGAATTGGGGGGATTGGATGGCTACACCTTC. The chain employs TRBV28 and TRBJ1-2; D may be TRBD1 (5 bases). Trimming stripped 8 bases from V and 6 bases from J, with 25 bases between. The germline V gene has CDR1 MDHEN and CDR2 SYDVKM. The CDR3 contains 16 residues.